These 11 T cell receptor beta chains originate from one sample sequenced in a study of blood T cell repertoires in COVID-19. Assay used: immunoSEQ multiplex PCR; TCRdb lists only in-frame clones, some missing. Seen here are 300,000 to 350,000 clones, 80% to 90% observed once, and the top ten hold over 4.5%. What was sequenced was PBMCs or T cells enriched from blood (not recorded which). These receptors came from a man in his thirties or forties who had recovered from COVID-19.

The chain couples TRBV28 to TRBJ1-4, with D hard to call. The CDR3 has 14 residues. V was trimmed by 3 bases and J by 3 bases, leaving 8 bases between them. Germline V gene data show CDR1 as MDHEN and CDR2 as SYDVKM. Here the CDR3 DNA reads TGTGCCAGCAGTTTGTACTCATCTAATGAAAAACTGTTTTTT. Amino acid sequence: CASSLYSSNEKLFF.

The gene calls are TRBV5-5 and TRBJ1-5; possibly TRBD1 for D (6 bases). The CDR3 spans 15 residues. Per germline, CDR1 SGHKS and CDR2 YYEKEE (reference sequence). Trimming took 3 bases from V and 2 from J, leaving 12 bases between them. This chain's CDR3 is CASSSTGNRNQPQHF. The CDR3, as DNA: TGTGCCAGCAGCTCGACAGGAAACCGCAATCAGCCCCAGCATTTT.

The V call is TRBV2, the J call TRBJ1-2; D is ambiguous. Trimming removed 0 bases from V and 8 bases from J, with 13 bases in between. The CDR3 consists of 14 residues. Germline CDR1 is SNHLY and CDR2 is FYNNEI. The CDR3: CASSEALWRGGYTF. The CDR3 nucleotides read TGTGCCAGCAGTGAAGCGTTGTGGCGGGGAGGCTACACCTTC.

The chain employs TRBV25-1 and TRBJ2-2; D is unclear. Germline CDR1 MGHDK, CDR2 SYGVNS. Trimming removed 5 bases at V and 5 bases at J, with 15 bases between. This CDR3 has 15 residues. The CDR3 DNA is TGTGCCAGCAGTTCGACACGTCGGCGTACCGGGGAGCTGTTTTTT. Amino acids: CASSSTRRRTGELFF.

This clone was counted once. The chain uses TRBV12-3 or TRBV12-4 and TRBJ1-1; D ambiguous. The CDR3 spans 12 residues. V lost 4 bases and J 7 bases, leaving 10 bases between the germline ends. CDR3 nucleotide sequence: TGTGCCAGCAGTTCCACGGGATTTGAAGCTTTCTTT. This gives the protein CASSSTGFEAFF.

The rearrangement uses TRBV5-4 and TRBJ2-5; D gene unclear. The CDR3 has 14 residues. V was cut by 0 bases and J by 0 bases, with 6 bases left in between. Germline V CDR1 and CDR2: SGHNT, YYREEE (reference sequence). The CDR3 reads CASSLEQYQETQYF. The CDR3 DNA follows: TGTGCCAGCAGCTTGGAACAGTACCAAGAGACCCAGTACTTC.

The chain links TRBV5-1 to TRBJ1-1; D possibly corresponds to TRBD1 (5 bases). From germline, CDR1 is SGHRS and CDR2 YFSETQ. This CDR3 has 16 residues. V was trimmed by 0 bases and J by 3 bases, leaving 15 bases between them. CDR3 sequence reads: CASSLGQPGIDTEAFF. In DNA form, the CDR3 reads TGCGCCAGCAGCTTGGGGCAGCCAGGGATTGACACTGAAGCTTTCTTT.

The gene calls are TRBV2 and TRBJ2-2; tentative D call: TRBD2 (6 bases). With 7 bases removed from V and 3 bases from J, the gap between germline ends came to 18 bases. The CDR3 has 16 amino acids. The germline gives CDR1 SNHLY, CDR2 FYNNEI. The CDR3 is CASIESPGLHTGELFF. The CDR3 bases are TGTGCCAGCATCGAAAGCCCGGGACTCCACACCGGGGAGCTGTTTTTT. Combining the CDR3 with reference TRBV2 and TRBJ2-2 gives the whole variable domain EPEVTQTPSHQVTQMGQEVILRCVPISNHLYFYWYRQILGQKVEFLVSFYNNEISEKSEIFDDQFSVERPDGSNFTLKIRSTKLEDSAMYFCASIESPGLHTGELFFGEGSRLTVL.

This sequence joins TRBV29-1 and TRBJ2-3; 9 nucleotides match TRBD1. The CDR3 length is 17 residues. Trimming removed 1 base from V and 1 base from J; junction bases left unmatched: 9. Germline values: CDR1 SQVTM, CDR2 ANQGSEA. DNA for the CDR3: TGCAGCGTTGAAGTTTCCTACAGGGGGCGCGGCACAGATACGCAGTATTTT. It yields the protein CSVEVSYRGRGTDTQYF.

The chain joins TRBV5-1 to TRBJ2-1; 12 bases align to TRBD2. Germline assignment: CDR1 SGHRS and CDR2 YFSETQ. The junction had 7 bases not matched to a gene; V was cut back by 3 bases and J by 0 bases. The CDR3 covers 18 residues. The CDR3, as DNA: TGCGCCAGCAGCTCGGGACTAGCGGGTAGGAGCTCCTACAATGAGCAGTTCTTC. Amino acids: CASSSGLAGRSSYNEQFF.

This chain connects TRBV30 to TRBJ1-1; TRBD1 matches 7 bases. The CDR3 consists of 14 residues. V gave up 5 bases and J gave up 6 bases; unmatched junction bases: 12. Per germline, CDR1 GTSNPN and CDR2 SVGIG (reference sequence). In DNA, the CDR3 is TGTGCCTGGGGACCGGCAGGGGGTAGGGCTGAAGCTTTCTTT. It is translated as CAWGPAGGRAEAFF.